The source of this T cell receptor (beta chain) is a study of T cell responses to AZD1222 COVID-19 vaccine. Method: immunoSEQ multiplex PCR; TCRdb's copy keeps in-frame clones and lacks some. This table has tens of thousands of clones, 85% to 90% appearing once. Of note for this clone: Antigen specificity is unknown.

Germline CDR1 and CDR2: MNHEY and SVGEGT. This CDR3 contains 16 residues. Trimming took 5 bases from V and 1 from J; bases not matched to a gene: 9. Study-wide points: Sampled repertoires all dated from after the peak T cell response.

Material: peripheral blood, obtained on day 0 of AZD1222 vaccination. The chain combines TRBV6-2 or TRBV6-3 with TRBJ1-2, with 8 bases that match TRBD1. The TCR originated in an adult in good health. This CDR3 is CASSRRTGMVNYGYTF. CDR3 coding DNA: TGTGCCAGCAGTCGAAGGACAGGGATGGTTAACTATGGCTACACCTTC.